The TCR beta chain under discussion was sequenced for a study of spatial heterogeneity in lung cancer. Study findings and constraints: One measure, the expanded intratumoral alpha and beta TCR count, tracked tumor mutation counts.

This clonotype has ten or more counts. Its target is unknown. TCRdb passed the 5' RACE reads through MiXCR, listing each CDR3 protein once. Found here are about 15,000 distinct CDR3 sequences, under 7.5% of them singletons; the top ten hold 8.9%. Sample time point: sample taken at primary tumor resection. Samples were donated by 72 untreated early-stage non-small cell lung cancer patients. This clonotype was obtained from a male donor with early-stage non-small cell lung cancer. The sequenced sample was lung tumor tissue, obtained at surgery.

CDR3 sequence: CASRTGLAGRPSYNEQFF. CDR3 nucleotides: TGTGCCAGCAGGACGGGACTAGCGGGGAGGCCCTCCTACAATGAGCAGTTCTTC. This sequence joins TRBV6-2 or TRBV6-3 and TRBJ2-1; the match to TRBD2 covers 13 bases. The CDR3 extends over 18 amino acids. Trimming cost V 6 bases and J 0 bases; bases outside gene matches: 8. CDR1 and CDR2 (germline): MNHEY, SVGEGT.